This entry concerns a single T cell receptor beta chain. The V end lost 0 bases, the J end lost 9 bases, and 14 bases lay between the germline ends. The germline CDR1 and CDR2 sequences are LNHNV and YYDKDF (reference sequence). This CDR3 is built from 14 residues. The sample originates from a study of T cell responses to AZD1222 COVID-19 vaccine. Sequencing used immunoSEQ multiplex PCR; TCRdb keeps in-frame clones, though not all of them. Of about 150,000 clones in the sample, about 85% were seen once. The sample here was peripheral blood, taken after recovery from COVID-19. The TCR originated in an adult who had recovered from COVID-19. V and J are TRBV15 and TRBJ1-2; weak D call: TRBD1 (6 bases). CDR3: CATSRDFQGSSYTF. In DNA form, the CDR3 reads TGTGCCACCAGCAGAGATTTTCAGGGGTCAAGCTACACCTTC.